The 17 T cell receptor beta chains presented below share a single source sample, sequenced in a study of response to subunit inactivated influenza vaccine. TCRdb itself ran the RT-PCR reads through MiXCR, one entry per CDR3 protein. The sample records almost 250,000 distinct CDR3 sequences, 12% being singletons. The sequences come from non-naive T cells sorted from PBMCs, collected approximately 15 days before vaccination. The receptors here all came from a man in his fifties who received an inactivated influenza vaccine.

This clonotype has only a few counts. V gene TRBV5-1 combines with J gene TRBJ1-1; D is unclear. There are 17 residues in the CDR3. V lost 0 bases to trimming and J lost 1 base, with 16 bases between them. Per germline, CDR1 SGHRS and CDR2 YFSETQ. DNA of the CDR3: TGCGCCAGCAGCTTGGATATAGGTTGGACGGCGAACACTGAAGCTTTCTTT. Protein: CASSLDIGWTANTEAFF.

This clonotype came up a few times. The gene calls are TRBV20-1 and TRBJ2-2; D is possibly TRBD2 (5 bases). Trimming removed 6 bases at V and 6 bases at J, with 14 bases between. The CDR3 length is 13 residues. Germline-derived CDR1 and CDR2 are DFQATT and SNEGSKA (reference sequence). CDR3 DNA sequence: TGCAGTGCAAGTCCTCGGGGATCCGGGGAGCTGTTTTTT. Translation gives CSASPRGSGELFF.

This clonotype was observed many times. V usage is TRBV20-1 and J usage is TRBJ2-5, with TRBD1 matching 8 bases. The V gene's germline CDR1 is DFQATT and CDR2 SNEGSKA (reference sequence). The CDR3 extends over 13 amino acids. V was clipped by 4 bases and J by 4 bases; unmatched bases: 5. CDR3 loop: CSAKQGGRETQYF. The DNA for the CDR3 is TGCAGTGCTAAACAGGGGGGTCGAGAGACCCAGTACTTC.

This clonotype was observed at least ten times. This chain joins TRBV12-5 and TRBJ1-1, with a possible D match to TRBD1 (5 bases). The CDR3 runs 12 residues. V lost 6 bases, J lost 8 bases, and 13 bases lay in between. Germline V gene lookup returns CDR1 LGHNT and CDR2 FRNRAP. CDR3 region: CASGYVGQEAFF. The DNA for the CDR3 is TGTGCTAGTGGGTACGTGGGGCAGGAAGCTTTCTTT.

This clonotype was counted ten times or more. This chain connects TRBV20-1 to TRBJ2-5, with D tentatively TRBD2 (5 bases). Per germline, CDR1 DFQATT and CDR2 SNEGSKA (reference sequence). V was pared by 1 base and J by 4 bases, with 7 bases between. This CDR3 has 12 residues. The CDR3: CSARVAGETQYF. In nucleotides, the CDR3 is TGCAGTGCTAGAGTCGCGGGAGAGACCCAGTACTTC.

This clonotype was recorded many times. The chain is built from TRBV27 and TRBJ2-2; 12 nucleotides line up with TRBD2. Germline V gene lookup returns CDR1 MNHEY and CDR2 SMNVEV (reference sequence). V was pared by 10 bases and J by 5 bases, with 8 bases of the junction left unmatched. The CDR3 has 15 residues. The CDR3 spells CATSLAGGMTGELFF. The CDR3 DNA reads TGTGCCACTTCACTAGCGGGGGGTATGACCGGGGAGCTGTTTTTT.

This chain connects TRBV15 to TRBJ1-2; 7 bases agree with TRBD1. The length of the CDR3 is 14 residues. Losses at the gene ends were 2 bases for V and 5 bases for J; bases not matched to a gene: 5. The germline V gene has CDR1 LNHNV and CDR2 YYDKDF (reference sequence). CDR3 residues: CATSRTGTEYGYTF. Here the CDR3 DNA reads TGTGCCACCAGCAGAACCGGGACAGAGTATGGCTACACCTTC. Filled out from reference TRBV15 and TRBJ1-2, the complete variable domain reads DAMVIQNPRYQVTQFGKPVTLSCSQTLNHNVMYWYQQKSSQAPKLLFHYYDKDFNNEADTPDNFQSRRPNTSFCFLDIRSPGLGDTAMYLCATSRTGTEYGYTFGSGTRLTVV.

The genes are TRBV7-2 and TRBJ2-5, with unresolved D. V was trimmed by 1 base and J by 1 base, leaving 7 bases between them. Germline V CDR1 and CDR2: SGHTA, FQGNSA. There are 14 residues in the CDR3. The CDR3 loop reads CASSLEYSQETQYF. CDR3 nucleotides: TGTGCCAGCAGCTTAGAGTACAGCCAAGAGACCCAGTACTTC.

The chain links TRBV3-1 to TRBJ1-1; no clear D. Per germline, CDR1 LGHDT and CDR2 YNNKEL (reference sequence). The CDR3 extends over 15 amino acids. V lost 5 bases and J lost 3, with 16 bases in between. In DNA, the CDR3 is TGTGCCAGCAGCGCCCGGGCCCTGATGGACACTGAAGCTTTCTTT. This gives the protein CASSARALMDTEAFF.

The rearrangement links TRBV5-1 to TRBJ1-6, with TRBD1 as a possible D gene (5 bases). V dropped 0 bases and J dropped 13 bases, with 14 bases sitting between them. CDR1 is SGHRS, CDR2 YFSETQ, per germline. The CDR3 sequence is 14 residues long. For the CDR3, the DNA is TGCGCCAGCAGCTTGGGTGACAGCGGTTTGCCCCTCCACTTT. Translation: CASSLGDSGLPLHF.

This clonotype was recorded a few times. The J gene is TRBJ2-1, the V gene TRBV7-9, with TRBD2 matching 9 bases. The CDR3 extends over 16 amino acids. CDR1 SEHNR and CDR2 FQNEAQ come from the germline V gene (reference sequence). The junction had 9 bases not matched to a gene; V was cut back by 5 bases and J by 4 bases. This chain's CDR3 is CASSAKTSGAYNEQFF. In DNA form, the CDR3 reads TGTGCCAGCAGCGCCAAGACTAGCGGAGCATACAATGAGCAGTTCTTC. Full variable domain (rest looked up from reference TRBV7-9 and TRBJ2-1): DTGVSQNPRHKITKRGQNVTFRCDPISEHNRLYWYRQTLGQGPEFLTYFQNEAQLEKSRLLSDRFSAERPKGSFSTLEIQRTEQGDSAMYLCASSAKTSGAYNEQFFGPGTRLTVL.

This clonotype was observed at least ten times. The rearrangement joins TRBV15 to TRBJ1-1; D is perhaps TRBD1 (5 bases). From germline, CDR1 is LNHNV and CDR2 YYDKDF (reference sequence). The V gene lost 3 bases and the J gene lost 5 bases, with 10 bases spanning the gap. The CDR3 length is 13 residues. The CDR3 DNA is TGTGCCACCAGCAGGATGGGGGGGACTGAAGCTTTCTTT. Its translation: CATSRMGGTEAFF.

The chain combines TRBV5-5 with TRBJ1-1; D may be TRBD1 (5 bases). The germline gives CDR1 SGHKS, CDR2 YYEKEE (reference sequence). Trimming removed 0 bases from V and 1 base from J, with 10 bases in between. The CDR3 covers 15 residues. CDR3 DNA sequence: TGTGCCAGCAGCTTGGGGGTCGGACAGAACACTGAAGCTTTCTTT. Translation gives CASSLGVGQNTEAFF.

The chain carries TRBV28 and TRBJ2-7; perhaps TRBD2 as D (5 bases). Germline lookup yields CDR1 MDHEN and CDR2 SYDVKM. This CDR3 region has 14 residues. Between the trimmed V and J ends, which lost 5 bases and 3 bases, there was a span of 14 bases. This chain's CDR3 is CASSTSDGIYEQYF. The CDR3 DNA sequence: TGTGCCAGCAGTACCTCGGACGGGATCTACGAGCAGTACTTC.

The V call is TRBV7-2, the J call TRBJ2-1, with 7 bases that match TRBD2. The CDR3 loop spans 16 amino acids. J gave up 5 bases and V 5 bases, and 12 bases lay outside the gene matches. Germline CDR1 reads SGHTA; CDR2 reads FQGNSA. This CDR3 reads CASSPSFGLGDNEQFF. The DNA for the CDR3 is TGTGCCAGCAGCCCCTCATTCGGACTAGGCGACAATGAGCAGTTCTTC.

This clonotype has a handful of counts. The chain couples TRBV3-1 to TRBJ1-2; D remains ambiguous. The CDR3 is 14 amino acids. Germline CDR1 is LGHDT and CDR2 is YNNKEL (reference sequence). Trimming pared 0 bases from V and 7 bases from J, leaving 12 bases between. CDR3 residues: CASSQDPGIGGYTF. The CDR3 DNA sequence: TGTGCCAGCAGCCAAGATCCGGGCATCGGTGGCTACACCTTC.

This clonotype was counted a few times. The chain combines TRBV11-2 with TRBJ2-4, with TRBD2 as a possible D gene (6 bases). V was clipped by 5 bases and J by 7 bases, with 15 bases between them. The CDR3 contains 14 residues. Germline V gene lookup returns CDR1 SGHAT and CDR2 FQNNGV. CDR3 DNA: TGTGCCAGCAGCCCGACAATAAGCGGGAACATTCAGTACTTC. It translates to CASSPTISGNIQYF.